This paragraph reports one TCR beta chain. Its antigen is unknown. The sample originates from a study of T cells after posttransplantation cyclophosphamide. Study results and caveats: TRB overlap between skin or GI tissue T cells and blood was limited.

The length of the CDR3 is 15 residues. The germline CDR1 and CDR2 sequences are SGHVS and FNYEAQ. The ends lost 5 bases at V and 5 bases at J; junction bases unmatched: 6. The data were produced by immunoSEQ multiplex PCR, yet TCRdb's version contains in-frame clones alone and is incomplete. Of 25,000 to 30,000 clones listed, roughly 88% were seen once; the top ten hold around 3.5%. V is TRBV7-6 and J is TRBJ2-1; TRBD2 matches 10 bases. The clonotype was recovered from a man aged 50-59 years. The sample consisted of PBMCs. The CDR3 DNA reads TGTGCCAGCAGCATACTAGCGGGGCAGCACAATGAGCAGTTCTTC. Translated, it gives CASSILAGQHNEQFF.